This T cell receptor (beta chain) was observed in a study of T cell repertoires in cytomegalovirus infection. Study-wide points: Cumulative public TCR beta family frequency identified carriers of CMV plus the relevant HLA.

In regard to this clonotype: Its antigen is currently unknown.

TCRdb processed the reads anew with MiXCR; each CDR3 protein has one entry. The table shows around 500,000 distinct CDR3 sequences, with more than 40% occurring only once. The CDR3 length is 13 residues. Germline CDR1 is PRHDT and CDR2 is FYEKMQ (reference sequence). Trimming cost V 4 bases and J 3 bases, with 9 bases left between them. The clonotype was recovered from a human donor in good health (CMV status not recorded). Some clones in this sample may be carry-over from other donors' samples. The sequences come from cultured PBMCs, collected from culture after CMV antigen stimulation. The chain links TRBV13 to TRBJ1-1; D gene unclear. The CDR3 sequence is CASSSIDYTEAFF. In DNA form, the CDR3 reads TGTGCCAGCAGCTCAATTGATTACACTGAAGCTTTCTTT.